This T cell receptor (beta chain) is from a study of shared clonotypes between healthy human individuals. Study outcomes and limitations: The generation probabilities recorded for non-shared clonotypes fell below those of clonotypes shared by all four donors. Naive subsets, compared against memory subsets, generally had larger estimated richness values.

Researchers divided each subset's genomic DNA evenly across several immunoSEQ plates. Here immunoSEQ multiplex PCR was the method, and the copy in TCRdb shows in-frame clones only, minus some. The table records 2 million or so clones, approximately 94% of them present only once. This clone was detected once. Its antigen is undetermined. This CDR3 contains 14 residues. V was clipped by 0 bases and J by 1 base, with 8 bases between them. Germline values: CDR1 SGHNT, CDR2 YYREEE (reference sequence). Naive CD8 cells lacked CD45RO, underwent positive selection for CCR7 and left out terminally differentiated effector memory CD45RA+ cells. Participating donors were healthy, HIV-negative adults free of recent acute infections or vaccinations.

The clonotype originates from a man aged 18 to 29 in good health. The V call is TRBV5-4, the J call TRBJ2-7, with no clear D. Material: naive CD8+ T cells sorted from blood. The CDR3 DNA reads TGTGCCAGCAGCTTGGTGCCTGAATCCTACGAGCAGTACTTC. It is translated as CASSLVPESYEQYF.